This T cell receptor (beta chain) was recorded in a study of blood T cells in healthy people across ages. The use of a sample-barcoded 5' primer and a J-beta primer mix characterized a second PCR of roughly 7 to 11 cycles. TCRdb re-called the 5' RACE reads through MiXCR, storing one row per CDR3 protein. This table has over 500,000 distinct CDR3 sequences, over 25% appearing once. Per the germline V gene, CDR1 is DFQATT and CDR2 is SNEGSKA (reference sequence). CDR3 length: 13 amino acids. Trimming shortened V by 1 base and J by 8 bases, and 14 bases separated the two germline ends. This clonotype was recorded a few times. This same sample was also taken into another study, of T cells of mothers and their children.

The chain joins TRBV20-1 to TRBJ1-2; tentatively, D is TRBD1 (5 bases). The TCR was taken from a boy aged 2 to 9 in good health. The sample was blood. The CDR3 DNA is TGCAGTGCTAGAGGTGAGGGACCGGGCGGCTACACCTTC. Translation gives CSARGEGPGGYTF.